This T cell receptor beta chain was sequenced in a study of neurological immune-mediated disorders. The study's findings and limits: HTLV-1-associated myelopathy had the most TCR clonal expansion, while multiple sclerosis had the least, a level that fell below healthy controls.

In its sample, this clonotype was seen a few times. As yet, its antigen is unknown. The team produced cDNA through 5'RACE using 10-nucleotide random UMIs. TCRdb recomputed calls from the 5' RACE reads with MiXCR, one row per CDR3 protein. The data hold under 70,000 distinct CDR3 sequences, with under 4.5% observed a single time. The germline CDR1 and CDR2 sequences are SGHVS and FNYEAQ. The J segment lost 9 bases and the V segment lost 4 bases, leaving 9 bases of the junction unmatched. The CDR3 has 15 amino acids. This receptor was obtained from a woman aged 25 to 39 with multiple sclerosis. This chain links TRBV7-6 with TRBJ2-1; 10 positions agree with TRBD2. Sequenced sample: PBMCs. CDR3 bases: TGTGCCAGCAGCTCTCGACTAGCGGGTACCCGTGAGCAGTTCTTC. Protein: CASSSRLAGTREQFF.